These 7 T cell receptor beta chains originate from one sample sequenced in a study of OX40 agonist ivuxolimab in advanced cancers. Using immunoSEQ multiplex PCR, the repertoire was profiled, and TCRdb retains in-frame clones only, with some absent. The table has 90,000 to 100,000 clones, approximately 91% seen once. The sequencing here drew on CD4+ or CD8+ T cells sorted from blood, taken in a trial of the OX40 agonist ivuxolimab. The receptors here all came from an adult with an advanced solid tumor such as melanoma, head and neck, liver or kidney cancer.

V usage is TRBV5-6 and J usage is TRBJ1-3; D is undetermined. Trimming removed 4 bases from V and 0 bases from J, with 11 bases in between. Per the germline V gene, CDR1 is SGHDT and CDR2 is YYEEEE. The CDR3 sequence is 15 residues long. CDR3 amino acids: CASSQFGGSGNTIYF. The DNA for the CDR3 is TGTGCCAGCAGCCAATTCGGTGGCTCTGGAAACACCATATATTTT.

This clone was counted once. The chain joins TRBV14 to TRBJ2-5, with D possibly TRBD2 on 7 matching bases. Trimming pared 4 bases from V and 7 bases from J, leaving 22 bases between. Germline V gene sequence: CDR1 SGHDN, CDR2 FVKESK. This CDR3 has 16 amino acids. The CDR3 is CASSLLTSASRGTQYF. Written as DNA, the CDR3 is TGTGCCAGCAGCCTTCTCACTAGCGCGAGCAGGGGGACCCAGTACTTC.

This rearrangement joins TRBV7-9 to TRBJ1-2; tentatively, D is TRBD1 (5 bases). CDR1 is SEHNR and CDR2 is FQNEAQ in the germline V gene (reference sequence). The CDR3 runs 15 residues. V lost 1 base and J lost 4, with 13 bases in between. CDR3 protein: CASSLVGTDTYGYTF. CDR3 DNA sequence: TGTGCCAGCAGCTTAGTGGGGACGGACACCTATGGCTACACCTTC.

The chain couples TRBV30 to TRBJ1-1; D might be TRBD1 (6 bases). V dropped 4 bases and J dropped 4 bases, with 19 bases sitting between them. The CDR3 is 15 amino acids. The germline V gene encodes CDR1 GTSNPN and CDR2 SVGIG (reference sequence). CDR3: CAWTPPDRGITEAFF. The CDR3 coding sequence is TGTGCCTGGACCCCTCCGGACAGAGGCATCACTGAAGCTTTCTTT.

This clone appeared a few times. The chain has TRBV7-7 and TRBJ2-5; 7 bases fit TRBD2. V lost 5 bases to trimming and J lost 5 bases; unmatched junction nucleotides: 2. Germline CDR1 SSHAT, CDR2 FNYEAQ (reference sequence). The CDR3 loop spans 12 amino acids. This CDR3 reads CASSGEGETQYF. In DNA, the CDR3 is TGTGCCAGCAGCGGGGAGGGTGAGACCCAGTACTTC. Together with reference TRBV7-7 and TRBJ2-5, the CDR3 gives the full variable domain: GAGVSQSPRYKVTKRGQDVTLRCDPISSHATLYWYQQALGQGPEFLTYFNYEAQPDKSGLPSDRFSAERPEGSISTLTIQRTEQRDSAMYRCASSGEGETQYFGPGTRLLVL.

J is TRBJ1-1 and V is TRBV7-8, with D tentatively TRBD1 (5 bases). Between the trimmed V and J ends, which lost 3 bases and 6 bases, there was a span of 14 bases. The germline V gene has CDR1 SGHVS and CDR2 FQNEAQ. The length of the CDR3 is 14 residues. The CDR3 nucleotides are TGTGCCAGCAGCTTCCCGGGCAGGGCGGCTGAAGCTTTCTTT. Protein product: CASSFPGRAAEAFF.

DNA for the CDR3: TGTGCCAGCAGTGGACTTACTGGAAACACCATATATTTT. It translates to CASSGLTGNTIYF. This rearrangement joins TRBV6-1 to TRBJ1-3; no definite D call. The germline V gene has CDR1 MNHNS and CDR2 SASEGT. Between the trimmed V and J ends, which lost 4 bases and 2 bases, there was a span of 6 bases. This CDR3 is 13 amino acids long.